This T cell receptor beta chain was retrieved from a study of blood T cell repertoires in COVID-19. In the study overall: The study drew acute and convalescent COVID-19 samples from the United States, Italy and Spain.

The study assigned cohorts using participant-reported clinical history. The CDR3 extends over 14 amino acids. The junction had 3 bases not matched to a gene; V was cut back by 0 bases and J by 4 bases. Germline lookup yields CDR1 SGHNT and CDR2 YYREEE (reference sequence). Sequenced by immunoSEQ multiplex PCR; TCRdb stores in-frame clones only, minus some. The sample comprises about 220,000 clones, 65% to 85% of which are singletons, and approximately 3.1% rests with the top ten. This chain connects TRBV5-4 to TRBJ1-1; 7 bases are a match to TRBD1. This TCR was recovered from a woman aged 55-69 years who had recovered from COVID-19. The specimen sequenced was PBMCs or T cells enriched from blood (not recorded which). CDR3 residues: CASSLGDRATEAFF. The CDR3 region has the DNA TGTGCCAGCAGCTTGGGAGACAGGGCCACTGAAGCTTTCTTT.